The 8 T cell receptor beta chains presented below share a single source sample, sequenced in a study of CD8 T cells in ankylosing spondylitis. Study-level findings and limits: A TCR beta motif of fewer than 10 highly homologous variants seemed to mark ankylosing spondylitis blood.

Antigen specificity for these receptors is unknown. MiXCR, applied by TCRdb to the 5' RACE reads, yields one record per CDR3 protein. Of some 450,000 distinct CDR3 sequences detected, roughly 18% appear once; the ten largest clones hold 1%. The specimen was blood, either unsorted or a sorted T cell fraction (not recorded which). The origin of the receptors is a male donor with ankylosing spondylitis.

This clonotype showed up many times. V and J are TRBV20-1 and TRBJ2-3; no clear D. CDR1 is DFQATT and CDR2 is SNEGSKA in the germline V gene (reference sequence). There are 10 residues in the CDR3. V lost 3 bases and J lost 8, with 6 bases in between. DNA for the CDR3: TGCAGTGCTAGTAAGGGTACGCAGTATTTT. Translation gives CSASKGTQYF.

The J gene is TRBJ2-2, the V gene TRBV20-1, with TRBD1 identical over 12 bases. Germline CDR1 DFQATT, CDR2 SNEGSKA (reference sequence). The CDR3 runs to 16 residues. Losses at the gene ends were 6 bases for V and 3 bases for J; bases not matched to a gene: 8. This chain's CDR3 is CSAPRDRGRDTGELFF. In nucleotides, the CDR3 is TGCAGTGCCCCCCGGGACAGGGGGCGGGACACCGGGGAGCTGTTTTTT.

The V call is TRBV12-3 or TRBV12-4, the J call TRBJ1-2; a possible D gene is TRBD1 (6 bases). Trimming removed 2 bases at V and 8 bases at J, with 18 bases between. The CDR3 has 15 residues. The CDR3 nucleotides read TGTGCCAGCAGTTTAAGCGGAGGGGGTGGGTGGGGCTACACCTTC. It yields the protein CASSLSGGGGWGYTF.

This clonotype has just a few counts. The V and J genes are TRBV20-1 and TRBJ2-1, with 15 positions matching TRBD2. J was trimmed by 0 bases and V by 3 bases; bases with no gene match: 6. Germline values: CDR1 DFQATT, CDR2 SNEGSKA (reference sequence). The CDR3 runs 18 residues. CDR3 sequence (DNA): TGCAGTGCTAGTGGGACTAGCGGGAGGTTTAGCTCCTACAATGAGCAGTTCTTC. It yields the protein CSASGTSGRFSSYNEQFF.

CDR3 loop: CASMGSGYNEQFF. The CDR3 region has the DNA TGCGCCAGCATGGGGAGCGGCTACAATGAGCAGTTCTTC. J is TRBJ2-1 and V is TRBV5-1, with a possible D match to TRBD2 (5 bases). The CDR3 totals 13 residues. From germline, CDR1 is SGHRS and CDR2 YFSETQ. The ends were cut back, 6 bases at V and 3 bases at J, with 10 bases in the middle.

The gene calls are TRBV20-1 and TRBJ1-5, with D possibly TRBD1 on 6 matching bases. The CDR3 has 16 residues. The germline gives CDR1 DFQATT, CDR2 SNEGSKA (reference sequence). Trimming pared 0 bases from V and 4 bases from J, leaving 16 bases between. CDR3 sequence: CSARDRPGAGNQPQHF. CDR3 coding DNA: TGCAGTGCTAGAGATCGACCGGGGGCTGGGAATCAGCCCCAGCATTTT.

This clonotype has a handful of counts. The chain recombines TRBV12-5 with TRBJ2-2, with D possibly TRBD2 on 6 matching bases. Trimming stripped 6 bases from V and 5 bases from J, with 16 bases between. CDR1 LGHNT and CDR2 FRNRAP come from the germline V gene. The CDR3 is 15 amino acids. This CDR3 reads CASGRETVRTGELFF. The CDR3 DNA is TGTGCTAGTGGCCGGGAGACAGTTCGGACCGGGGAGCTGTTTTTT. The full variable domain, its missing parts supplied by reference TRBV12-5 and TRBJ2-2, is DARVTQTPRHKVTEMGQEVTMRCQPILGHNTVFWYRQTMMQGLELLAYFRNRAPLDDSGMPKDRFSAEMPDATLATLKIQPSEPRDSAVYFCASGRETVRTGELFFGEGSRLTVL.

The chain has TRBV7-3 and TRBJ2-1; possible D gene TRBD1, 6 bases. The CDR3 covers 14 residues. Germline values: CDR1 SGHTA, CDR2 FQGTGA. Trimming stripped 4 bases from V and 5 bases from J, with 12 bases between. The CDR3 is CASSSIPGDNEQFF. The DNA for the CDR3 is TGTGCCAGCAGCTCCATACCAGGGGACAATGAGCAGTTCTTC. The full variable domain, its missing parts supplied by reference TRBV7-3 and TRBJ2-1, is GAGVSQTPSNKVTEKGKYVELRCDPISGHTALYWYRQSLGQGPEFLIYFQGTGAADDSGLPNDRFFAVRPEGSVSTLKIQRTERGDSAVYLCASSSIPGDNEQFFGPGTRLTVL.